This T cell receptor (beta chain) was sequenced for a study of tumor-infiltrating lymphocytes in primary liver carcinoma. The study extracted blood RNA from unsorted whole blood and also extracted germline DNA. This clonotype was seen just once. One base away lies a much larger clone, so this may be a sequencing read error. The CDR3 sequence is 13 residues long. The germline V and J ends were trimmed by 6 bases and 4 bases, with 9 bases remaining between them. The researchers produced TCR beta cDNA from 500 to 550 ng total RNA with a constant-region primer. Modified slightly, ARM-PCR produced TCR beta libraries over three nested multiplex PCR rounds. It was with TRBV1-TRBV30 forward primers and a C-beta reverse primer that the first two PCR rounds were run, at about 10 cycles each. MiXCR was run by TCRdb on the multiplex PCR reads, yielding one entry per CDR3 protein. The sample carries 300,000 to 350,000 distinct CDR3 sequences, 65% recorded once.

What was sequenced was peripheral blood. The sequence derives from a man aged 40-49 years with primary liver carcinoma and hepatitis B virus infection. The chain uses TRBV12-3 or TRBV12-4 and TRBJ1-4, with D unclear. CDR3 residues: CASSEGVNEKLFF. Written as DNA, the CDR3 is TGTGCCAGCAGCGAAGGAGTTAATGAAAAACTGTTTTTT.